The rows below give T cell receptor beta chains drawn from one sample of a study of blood T cell repertoires in COVID-19. TCRdb keeps only in-frame clones here, not all; method: immunoSEQ multiplex PCR. This sample yields 250,000 to 300,000 clones, of which approximately 91% are seen a single time; about 2.5% belongs to the top ten. Sequencing was performed on PBMCs or T cells enriched from blood (not recorded which). The receptors stem from a woman aged 40 to 55 with acute COVID-19. Each CDR3 is given with its conserved first and last residue. A D gene is named only where the DNA matches it firmly. Part of the rows lack a size; the others show once, few, many or a class for expanded clones.

clone size	J gene	V gene	D gene	CDR3 DNA	CDR3 protein
-	TRBJ1-6	TRBV15	-	TGTGCCATCTCAGGATCCCTAAATTCACCCCTCCACTTT	CAISGSLNSPLHF
-	TRBJ1-1	TRBV28	-	TGTGCCAGCAACTCAGGGGCATACACTGAAGCTTTCTTT	CASNSGAYTEAFF
-	TRBJ2-7	TRBV7-3	TRBD2	TGTGCCAGCAGCTTACAGGGAGCGGGGACCTACGAGCAGTACTTC	CASSLQGAGTYEQYF
-	TRBJ2-5	TRBV9	TRBD2	TGTGCCAGCAGCGTAAGCGGGAGCCAGGAGACCCAGTACTTC	CASSVSGSQETQYF
-	TRBJ1-2	TRBV7-3	TRBD1	TGTGCCAGCAGCCCAGGTTACGGGACAGGGGACGGCTACACCTTC	CASSPGYGTGDGYTF
-	TRBJ1-1	TRBV4-1	-	TGCGCCAGCAGCCAAGTTGATACCAGGGTGAACACTGAAGCTTTCTTT	CASSQVDTRVNTEAFF
-	TRBJ2-7	TRBV5-1	TRBD2	TGCGCCAGCAGCGGAACCTCTAGCGGGCGGGCCCAGGGGCAGTACTTC	CASSGTSSGRAQGQYF
-	TRBJ2-5	TRBV7-2	TRBD2	TGTGCCAGCAGCCCAGACGGGGGGGAAGAGACCCAGTACTTC	CASSPDGGEETQYF
-	TRBJ1-5	TRBV28	TRBD1	TGTGCCAGCAGTTCAAACAGGGGGCCCAATCAGCCCCAGCATTTT	CASSSNRGPNQPQHF
-	TRBJ1-2	TRBV11-2	TRBD1	TGTGCCAGCAGCCCCGGGACAGGGATTGGCTACACCTTC	CASSPGTGIGYTF
-	TRBJ2-7	TRBV28	TRBD1	TGTGCCAGCAGTTCAACCGGGACAGGGGCGCTACGCTTCTACGAGCAGTACTTC	CASSSTGTGALRFYEQYF
-	TRBJ1-1	TRBV7-2	-	TGTGCCAGCAGCTTCAACAGGAACACTGAAGCTTTCTTT	CASSFNRNTEAFF
-	TRBJ2-5	TRBV6-5	-	TGTGCCAGCAGGCAGGACAGACAAGAGACCCAGTACTTC	CASRQDRQETQYF
-	TRBJ2-5	TRBV28	TRBD1	TGTGCCAGCAGTATCTCAGGACAGGGTGAGGAGACCCAGTACTTC	CASSISGQGEETQYF
-	TRBJ2-7	TRBV5-1	-	TGCGCCAGCAGCTTTGGAGACTCCACCTACGAGCAGTACTTC	CASSFGDSTYEQYF
few	TRBJ2-5	TRBV10-3	-	TGTGCCATCAGTGCCCCCTCGGGGGGCCCGGACGGCGTCCAGTACTTC	CAISAPSGGPDGVQYF
-	TRBJ2-5	TRBV5-8	-	TGTGCCAGCAGTTACAGAGAGACCCAGTACTTC	CASSYRETQYF
-	TRBJ1-1	TRBV5-5	-	TGTGCCAGCAGCTGGTGGACAGCGAGAACTGAAGCTTTCTTT	CASSWWTARTEAFF
-	TRBJ2-3	TRBV5-1	-	TGCGCCAGCAGCTTAGGTCCAGGCGGGCTTAGCACAGATACGCAGTATTTT	CASSLGPGGLSTDTQYF
once	TRBJ1-1	TRBV3-1/TRBV3-2	TRBD1	TGTGCCAGCAGCGAAGGGGGCGGCGGGAACACTGAAGCTTTCTTT	CASSEGGGGNTEAFF
-	TRBJ1-4	TRBV3-1/TRBV3-2	-	TGTGCCAGCAGCAAGAGGCTCCAGGGTGGTGAAAAACTGTTTTTT	CASSKRLQGGEKLFF
once	TRBJ2-5	TRBV2	TRBD1	TGTGCCAGCGGTGGACAGGCGTCCCGGTCCCTCCAAGAGACCCAGTACTTC	CASGGQASRSLQETQYF
-	TRBJ1-3	TRBV6-4	-	TGTGCCAGTCTCGGGGGGAACACCATATATTTT	CASLGGNTIYF
once	TRBJ2-4	TRBV6-2/TRBV6-3	-	TGTGCCAGCAGTTACCTTGGAGGGAAAAACATTCAGTACTTC	CASSYLGGKNIQYF
-	TRBJ1-5	TRBV3-1/TRBV3-2	-	TGTGCCAGCAGCCAAGTCTGGGGGGATCAGCCCCAGCATTTT	CASSQVWGDQPQHF
few	TRBJ1-3	TRBV18	-	TGTGCCAGCTCACCACGGCAGGCCGTCTCTGGAAACACCATATATTTT	CASSPRQAVSGNTIYF
-	TRBJ2-7	TRBV12-3/TRBV12-4	-	TGTGCCAGCAGTCCTCAGGGGTTATACGAGCAGTACTTC	CASSPQGLYEQYF
-	TRBJ1-1	TRBV3-1/TRBV3-2	TRBD1	TGTGCCAGCAGCTCGGGACAGCCGGGGATGAACACTGAAGCTTTCTTT	CASSSGQPGMNTEAFF
-	TRBJ2-7	TRBV7-8	-	TGTGCCAGCAGCTTAGGCAGGGCTCGGGAGCAGTACTTC	CASSLGRAREQYF
-	TRBJ1-1	TRBV4-1	TRBD1	TGCGCCAGCAGCCAACGTTTGGGGCTGACAGGGCAGAACACTGAAGCTTTCTTT	CASSQRLGLTGQNTEAFF
-	TRBJ1-2	TRBV18	TRBD1	TGTGCCAGCTCACCTCTTACAGGGGTGGGTGGCTACACCTTC	CASSPLTGVGGYTF
-	TRBJ1-6	TRBV6-5	TRBD1	TGTGCCAGCAGTACCGGGACAGGGTATTCACCCCTCCACTTT	CASSTGTGYSPLHF
-	TRBJ1-5	TRBV7-2	TRBD1	TGTGCCAGCAGCCCAGGGGGTTTCCTTTACCAGCCCCAGCATTTT	CASSPGGFLYQPQHF
few	TRBJ1-6	TRBV23-1	TRBD1	TGCGCCAGCAGTCAATATCGGGACAGGAATTCACCCCTCCACTTT	CASSQYRDRNSPLHF
-	TRBJ1-3	TRBV5-5	-	TGTGCCAGCAGCCCCAGTCTGGTCTCTGGAAACACCATATATTTT	CASSPSLVSGNTIYF